The 7 T cell receptor beta chains below were found in one sample sequenced in a study of OX40 agonist ivuxolimab in advanced cancers. The library was built by means of the immunoSEQ multiplex PCR assay. Drawn from immuneACCESS, this table holds only the in-frame rearrangements with V and J called that TCRdb kept. Clones are partly lost; checked studies trace under half to an unresolved V gene and leave the rest unexplained. This sample holds about 32,000 clones; roughly 84% were observed only once. About 20% of the sample comes from the top ten. This specimen was CD4+ or CD8+ T cells sorted from blood, taken in a trial of the OX40 agonist ivuxolimab. The receptor set was obtained from an adult with an advanced solid tumor such as melanoma, head and neck, liver or kidney cancer.

This rearrangement joins TRBV19 to TRBJ2-5; 9 positions match TRBD1. Germline assignment: CDR1 LNHDA and CDR2 SQIVND (reference sequence). V dropped 0 bases and J dropped 5; count of bases not matched to a gene: 7. CDR3 length equals 16 residues. CDR3 residues: CASSIDGTGYGETQYF. CDR3 sequence (DNA): TGTGCCAGTAGTATAGATGGGACAGGGTATGGGGAGACCCAGTACTTC.

The V gene is TRBV21-1, the J gene TRBJ1-1. TRBV21-1 is flagged as a pseudogene. CDR3 size: 19 residues. The CDR3 DNA is TGTGCCAGCAGCAAAGGTCTCGGGGGCGCACTGGCCGGGGACACTGAAGCTTTCTTT. Protein: CASSKGLGGALAGDTEAFF.

A few counts support this clone. An end of the junction differs from the germline gene, which may be a read error. This chain's CDR3 is CASSLSTGGVHNEQFF. For the CDR3, the DNA is TGTGCCAGCAGCTTATCGACAGGGGGCGTCCACAATGAGCAGTTCTTC. The rearrangement joins TRBV28 to TRBJ2-1; TRBD1 matches 10 bases. The germline gives CDR1 MDHEN, CDR2 SYDVKM. The CDR3 contains 16 residues.

V is TRBV29-1 and J is TRBJ1-2; D gene unclear. V was cut by 7 bases and J by 4 bases, with 16 bases left in between. The CDR3 has 13 amino acids. From germline, CDR1 is SQVTM and CDR2 ANQGSEA. The CDR3 sequence: CSAQREKLYGYTF. In DNA form, the CDR3 reads TGCAGCGCTCAACGAGAAAAACTCTATGGCTACACCTTC. Combining the CDR3 with reference TRBV29-1 and TRBJ1-2 gives the whole variable domain SAVISQKPSRDICQRGTSLTIQCQVDSQVTMMFWYRQQPGQSLTLIATANQGSEATYESGFVIDKFPISRPNLTFSTLTVSNMSPEDSSIYLCSAQREKLYGYTFGSGTRLTVV.

In its sample, this clone was seen once. CDR3 residues: CASSPKDRGREKLFF. In DNA form, the CDR3 reads TGTGCCAGCAGTCCTAAAGACAGGGGGCGTGAAAAACTGTTTTTT. The chain couples TRBV7-9 to TRBJ1-4, with 10 bases aligning to TRBD1. V was pared by 6 bases and J by 7 bases, with 8 bases of the junction left unmatched. From germline, CDR1 is SEHNR and CDR2 FQNEAQ (reference sequence). The length of the CDR3 is 15 residues. Drawing the rest from reference TRBV7-9 and TRBJ1-4, the complete variable domain is DTGVSQNPRHKITKRGQNVTFRCDPISEHNRLYWYRQTLGQGPEFLTYFQNEAQLEKSRLLSDRFSAERPKGSFSTLEIQRTEQGDSAMYLCASSPKDRGREKLFFGSGTQLSVL.

This rearrangement joins TRBV19 to TRBJ2-3; D is unresolved. The V gene lost 1 base and the J gene lost 5 bases, with 7 bases spanning the gap. The CDR3 has 13 residues. Germline CDR1 is LNHDA and CDR2 is SQIVND (reference sequence). In nucleotides, the CDR3 is TGTGCCAGTAGTATAGCTGAGAAAGATACGCAGTATTTT. Its translation is CASSIAEKDTQYF.

The chain has TRBV18 and TRBJ2-1; no clear D. This CDR3 contains 17 residues. Looked up from germline, CDR1 is KGHSH and CDR2 is LQKENI. Deletions cut 3 bases from V and 0 bases from J, with 15 bases between. CDR3 residues: CASSPVAGSSSYNEQFF. The CDR3 bases are TGTGCCAGCTCACCTGTCGCCGGATCTAGCTCCTACAATGAGCAGTTCTTC.